These T cell receptor beta chains were read from a single sample in a study of blood T cell repertoires in COVID-19. Clones were sequenced by immunoSEQ multiplex PCR, and TCRdb holds only the in-frame ones, with some missing. This table holds approximately 110,000 clones, roughly 82% found once. Sequencing input: peripheral blood. The source is a human donor in a cohort sampled during active COVID-19. Both conserved end residues are part of each CDR3. The order of the fields is D gene, clone size, J gene, V gene, CDR3 protein, CDR3 DNA. D genes are given only for firm matches. Size tells how often a clone was seen (once, few, many) or the class of an expanded clone, and some rows leave it out.

d_gene: TRBD1
abundance: -
j_gene: TRBJ1-2
v_gene: TRBV27
CDR3aa: CASSVDRGLGGYTF
CDR3nt: TGTGCCAGCAGTGTAGACAGGGGGCTTGGGGGCTACACCTTC

d_gene: TRBD1
abundance: -
j_gene: TRBJ1-3
v_gene: TRBV7-9
CDR3aa: CASSPIYLDRDGNTIYF
CDR3nt: TGTGCCAGCAGCCCCATCTATTTGGACAGGGATGGAAACACCATATATTTT

d_gene: -
abundance: -
j_gene: TRBJ1-1
v_gene: TRBV5-1
CDR3aa: CASSLNQGREDTEAFF
CDR3nt: TGCGCCAGCAGCTTGAATCAGGGGCGAGAAGACACTGAAGCTTTCTTT

d_gene: TRBD2
abundance: -
j_gene: TRBJ2-7
v_gene: TRBV18
CDR3aa: CASSPPAGGVTYEQYF
CDR3nt: TGTGCCAGCTCACCACCGGCGGGAGGCGTCACCTACGAGCAGTACTTC

d_gene: TRBD1
abundance: -
j_gene: TRBJ1-1
v_gene: TRBV12-3/TRBV12-4
CDR3aa: CASSYRGYTEAFF
CDR3nt: TGTGCCAGCAGCTACAGGGGGTACACTGAAGCTTTCTTT

d_gene: -
abundance: -
j_gene: TRBJ1-3
v_gene: TRBV19
CDR3aa: CASMGPGKDGNTIYF
CDR3nt: TGTGCCAGTATGGGCCCGGGGAAGGATGGAAACACCATATATTTT

d_gene: -
abundance: -
j_gene: TRBJ2-7
v_gene: TRBV29-1
CDR3aa: CSVGPGTYIYEQYF
CDR3nt: TGCAGCGTTGGCCCCGGGACTTACATCTACGAGCAGTACTTC

d_gene: TRBD2
abundance: -
j_gene: TRBJ2-7
v_gene: TRBV27
CDR3aa: CASNEAGPISYEQYF
CDR3nt: TGTGCCAGCAACGAAGCGGGACCGATTAGTTACGAGCAGTACTTC

d_gene: -
abundance: -
j_gene: TRBJ2-3
v_gene: TRBV18
CDR3aa: CASSPPLQESTDTQYF
CDR3nt: TGTGCCAGCTCACCACCATTACAGGAGAGCACAGATACGCAGTATTTT

d_gene: TRBD2
abundance: -
j_gene: TRBJ2-1
v_gene: TRBV6-6
CDR3aa: CASSLRGLAGNNEQFF
CDR3nt: TGTGCCAGCAGTTTACGTGGACTAGCGGGTAACAATGAGCAGTTCTTC

d_gene: -
abundance: -
j_gene: TRBJ1-1
v_gene: TRBV6-2/TRBV6-3
CDR3aa: CASSYSGAPYPEAFF
CDR3nt: TGTGCCAGCAGTTACTCGGGGGCACCCTACCCTGAAGCTTTCTTT

d_gene: -
abundance: -
j_gene: TRBJ2-7
v_gene: TRBV5-5
CDR3aa: CASSFRDLVKEQYF
CDR3nt: TGTGCCAGCAGCTTCCGGGACTTGGTTAAGGAGCAGTACTTC

d_gene: -
abundance: once
j_gene: TRBJ2-7
v_gene: TRBV6-5
CDR3aa: CASSYSGSGSPWEQYF
CDR3nt: TGTGCCAGCAGTTACTCGGGTAGCGGATCTCCCTGGGAGCAGTACTTC

d_gene: -
abundance: -
j_gene: TRBJ2-3
v_gene: TRBV5-1
CDR3aa: CASRENTDTQYF
CDR3nt: TGCGCCAGCAGAGAGAACACAGATACGCAGTATTTT

d_gene: -
abundance: -
j_gene: TRBJ2-1
v_gene: TRBV9
CDR3aa: CASSDRGSLNEQFF
CDR3nt: TGTGCCAGCAGCGATCGAGGGAGTCTTAATGAGCAGTTCTTC

d_gene: -
abundance: -
j_gene: TRBJ2-3
v_gene: TRBV14
CDR3aa: CASSLTGSYAYF
CDR3nt: TGTGCCAGCAGCCTAACCGGGTCCTATGCGTATTTT

d_gene: -
abundance: -
j_gene: TRBJ2-5
v_gene: TRBV5-1
CDR3aa: CASTIQETQYF
CDR3nt: TGCGCCAGCACCATCCAAGAGACCCAGTACTTC

d_gene: -
abundance: -
j_gene: TRBJ2-1
v_gene: TRBV5-4
CDR3aa: CASSLQKQVYNEQFF
CDR3nt: TGTGCCAGCAGCCTCCAAAAACAGGTGTACAATGAGCAGTTCTTC

d_gene: -
abundance: -
j_gene: TRBJ2-3
v_gene: TRBV5-1
CDR3aa: CASSSLNTDTQYF
CDR3nt: TGCGCCAGCAGCTCCTTAAACACAGATACGCAGTATTTT

d_gene: TRBD2
abundance: -
j_gene: TRBJ2-1
v_gene: TRBV5-4
CDR3aa: CASSLRLAGERDEQFF
CDR3nt: TGTGCCAGCAGCTTACGACTAGCGGGAGAGCGGGATGAGCAGTTCTTC

d_gene: -
abundance: -
j_gene: TRBJ1-4
v_gene: TRBV15
CDR3aa: CATSRGSSGDEKLFF
CDR3nt: TGTGCCACCAGCAGGGGAAGCAGCGGGGATGAAAAACTGTTTTTT

d_gene: -
abundance: -
j_gene: TRBJ1-1
v_gene: TRBV7-9
CDR3aa: CAEKGVMNTEAFF
CDR3nt: TGTGCCGAAAAGGGAGTCATGAACACTGAAGCTTTCTTT

d_gene: -
abundance: -
j_gene: TRBJ2-7
v_gene: TRBV4-3
CDR3aa: CASSQATGPLEQYF
CDR3nt: TGCGCCAGCAGCCAAGCAACAGGGCCCTTAGAGCAGTACTTC

d_gene: TRBD1
abundance: -
j_gene: TRBJ2-3
v_gene: TRBV4-3
CDR3aa: CASSQSGTGSFNTQYF
CDR3nt: TGCGCCAGCAGCCAGAGTGGGACAGGGAGTTTTAATACGCAGTATTTT